Shown below are 26 T cell receptor beta chains from a single sample sequenced in a study of blood T cell repertoires in COVID-19. Assay used: immunoSEQ multiplex PCR; TCRdb lists only in-frame clones, some missing. The sample carries 200,000 to 250,000 clones, approximately 84% recorded once. Sequenced material: peripheral blood. Every receptor here comes from a woman of 80 years or more with acute or convalescent COVID-19.

The J gene is TRBJ1-4, the V gene TRBV6-5; TRBD1 aligns across 7 bases. The CDR3 extends over 13 amino acids. In germline, CDR1 is MNHEY, CDR2 SVGAGI. With V trimmed by 8 bases and J by 8 bases, 8 bases remained unmatched. DNA of the CDR3: TGTGCCAGCCGGGGGACAGTCCGGGAAAAACTGTTTTTT. Encoded protein: CASRGTVREKLFF.

The DNA for the CDR3 is TGCGCCAGCAGCTTGTTAGGGACAGGGGTCCAAGAGACCCAGTACTTC. This gives the protein CASSLLGTGVQETQYF. The chain links TRBV5-1 to TRBJ2-5; 10 bases map to TRBD1. This CDR3 contains 16 residues. Germline-derived CDR1 and CDR2 are SGHRS and YFSETQ. V lost 1 base and J lost 1; bases outside the gene matches: 4.

The J gene is TRBJ2-7, the V gene TRBV28; the D is unclear. V was cut by 6 bases and J by 2 bases, with 14 bases left in between. The germline gives CDR1 MDHEN, CDR2 SYDVKM. The CDR3 contains 14 residues. CDR3 loop: CASSKSRSPYEQYF. The CDR3 nucleotides read TGTGCCAGCAGCAAGAGCAGGTCTCCCTACGAGCAGTACTTC.

The DNA for the CDR3 is TGTGCCAGCTCTTCCAGCAGGCTAGCGGTCAGCACAGATACGCAGTATTTT. Protein sequence: CASSSSRLAVSTDTQYF. This chain joins TRBV5-5 and TRBJ2-3; TRBD2 matches at 7 bases. Germline CDR1 is SGHKS and CDR2 is YYEKEE (reference sequence). After removal of 7 bases from V and 0 bases from J, the junction contained 14 bases not matched to a gene. The CDR3 length is 17 residues.

The J gene is TRBJ1-5, the V gene TRBV24-1; maybe TRBD1 (6 bases). V lost 5 bases and J 5 bases, leaving 12 bases between the germline ends. The CDR3 consists of 14 residues. Germline V gene sequence: CDR1 KGHDR, CDR2 SFDVKD. The CDR3 DNA reads TGTGCCACCAGTGCGGGGGGCGGGTATCAGCCCCAGCATTTT. Translating gives CATSAGGGYQPQHF.

The chain links TRBV5-1 to TRBJ2-1, with 11 bases identical to TRBD1. The V gene's germline CDR1 is SGHRS and CDR2 YFSETQ. The junction had 3 bases not matched to a gene; V was cut back by 3 bases and J by 7 bases. The CDR3 covers 14 residues. CDR3 residues: CASSWGQGENEQFF. The CDR3 DNA is TGCGCCAGCAGCTGGGGACAGGGGGAAAATGAGCAGTTCTTC.

V usage is TRBV15 and J usage is TRBJ1-2, with D uncertain. This CDR3 comprises 15 residues. Germline values: CDR1 LNHNV, CDR2 YYDKDF (reference sequence). Trimming removed 1 base at V and 2 bases at J, with 11 bases between. The CDR3 sequence is CATSRAEQKNYGYTF. CDR3 nucleotide sequence: TGTGCCACCAGCAGAGCTGAACAGAAAAACTATGGCTACACCTTC.

The rearrangement joins TRBV6-1 to TRBJ2-4; a weak D match, TRBD2 (5 bases). The ends were cut back, 2 bases at V and 3 bases at J, with 11 bases in the middle. This CDR3 is built from 15 residues. The germline V gene encodes CDR1 MNHNS and CDR2 SASEGT. CDR3 sequence reads: CASSERGVSKNIQYF. The DNA of the CDR3 is TGTGCCAGCAGTGAACGGGGAGTGAGCAAAAACATTCAGTACTTC.

The chain is built from TRBV9 and TRBJ2-3; D not resolved. Germline V gene data show CDR1 as SGDLS and CDR2 as YYNGEE. V was clipped by 0 bases and J by 3 bases, with 11 bases between them. CDR3 length equals 15 residues. CDR3 protein: CASSVALGLTDTQYF. The CDR3, as DNA: TGTGCCAGCAGCGTAGCTCTAGGTCTAACAGATACGCAGTATTTT.

Only a few counts were recorded for this clone. The J gene is TRBJ2-7, the V gene TRBV7-9, with D possibly TRBD2 on 6 matching bases. The germline V and J ends were trimmed by 5 bases and 2 bases, with 10 bases remaining between them. Germline-derived CDR1 and CDR2 are SEHNR and FQNEAQ (reference sequence). The CDR3 is made up of 13 amino acids. The CDR3 loop reads CASSRGLPYEQYF. In DNA, the CDR3 is TGTGCCAGCAGCCGTGGACTACCCTACGAGCAGTACTTC. The complete variable domain, with remaining parts taken from reference TRBV7-9 and TRBJ2-7, reads DTGVSQNPRHKITKRGQNVTFRCDPISEHNRLYWYRQTLGQGPEFLTYFQNEAQLEKSRLLSDRFSAERPKGSFSTLEIQRTEQGDSAMYLCASSRGLPYEQYFGPGTRLTVT.

The chain links TRBV30 to TRBJ1-1; the D is unclear. The CDR3 length is 13 residues. CDR1 and CDR2 (germline): GTSNPN, SVGIG (reference sequence). V lost 0 bases and J lost 1, with 6 bases in between. The CDR3 spells CAWSVNRNTEAFF. CDR3 sequence (DNA): TGTGCCTGGAGTGTAAATCGGAACACTGAAGCTTTCTTT.

The chain uses TRBV20-1 and TRBJ2-5; maybe TRBD2 (5 bases). Germline loops: CDR1 DFQATT, CDR2 SNEGSKA (reference sequence). V was pared by 6 bases and J by 5 bases, with 10 bases between. The CDR3 extends over 11 amino acids. CDR3 in DNA: TGCAGTGCCAGGACTGGGGAGACCCAGTACTTC. Translation: CSARTGETQYF.

About this clone itself: The sample holds other DNA sequences that translate to the same CDR3. The gene calls are TRBV2 and TRBJ1-4; 7 bases match TRBD1. V was clipped by 6 bases and J by 2 bases; unmatched bases: 6. The CDR3 spans 15 residues. In germline, CDR1 is SNHLY, CDR2 FYNNEI. This CDR3 is CASSRQGGTNEKLFF. Here the CDR3 DNA reads TGTGCCAGCAGCCGTCAAGGGGGCACTAATGAAAAACTGTTTTTT.

The chain carries TRBV11-2 and TRBJ2-3; a possible D gene is TRBD1 (5 bases). Germline values: CDR1 SGHAT, CDR2 FQNNGV. This CDR3 is built from 14 residues. V was clipped by 5 bases and J by 0 bases, with 9 bases between them. The CDR3 is CASSRQPSTDTQYF. The CDR3 DNA reads as TGTGCCAGCAGCCGACAGCCTAGCACAGATACGCAGTATTTT.

The sample holds one count of this clone. The chain recombines TRBV5-1 with TRBJ1-4, with D perhaps matching TRBD1 (6 bases). The CDR3 consists of 15 residues. CDR1 is SGHRS and CDR2 is YFSETQ in the germline V gene. Trimming cost V 5 bases and J 0 bases, with 11 bases left between them. Here the CDR3 DNA reads TGCGCCAGCAGGGACAGCTTTGCAACTAATGAAAAACTGTTTTTT. Amino acids: CASRDSFATNEKLFF.

This sequence joins TRBV29-1 and TRBJ2-7; 11 bases line up with TRBD2. This CDR3 is 15 amino acids long. In germline, CDR1 is SQVTM, CDR2 ANQGSEA. J lost 3 bases, V lost 2 bases, and 6 bases had no gene match. CDR3 DNA sequence: TGCAGCGTTGAAAGGGCTAGCGGGGGGCTCTACGAGCAGTACTTC. Translated, it gives CSVERASGGLYEQYF.

The chain uses TRBV5-1 and TRBJ1-5, with no clear D. CDR1 SGHRS and CDR2 YFSETQ come from the germline V gene. The CDR3 totals 13 residues. V was pared by 2 bases and J by 4 bases, with 7 bases between. Here the CDR3 DNA reads TGCGCCAGCAGCTTTGGCCCAAATCAGCCCCAGCATTTT. Translated: CASSFGPNQPQHF.

The J gene is TRBJ2-3, the V gene TRBV4-1; 14 bases are shared with TRBD2. V lost 0 bases and J lost 0; bases outside the gene matches: 5. The CDR3 has 19 residues. Looked up from germline, CDR1 is MGHRA and CDR2 is YSYEKL. The CDR3 DNA follows: TGCGCCAGCAGCCAAGAGGGGACTAGCGGGAGAGCAAGCACAGATACGCAGTATTTT. This encodes CASSQEGTSGRASTDTQYF.

The rearrangement joins TRBV3-1 (or the pseudogene TRBV3-2) to TRBJ1-1, with D maybe TRBD1 (6 bases). CDR3 length: 14 residues. Trimming took off 4 bases at V and 5 bases at J, with 14 bases between the two ends. Germline V CDR1 and CDR2: LGHDT, YNNKEL (reference sequence). CDR3 protein: CASSPKLTGTEAFF. The DNA of the CDR3 is TGTGCCAGCAGCCCCAAACTAACAGGGACTGAAGCTTTCTTT.

This sequence joins TRBV12-3 or TRBV12-4 and TRBJ2-3; possible D gene TRBD2, 7 bases. This CDR3 has 13 residues. Deletions cut 8 bases from V and 4 bases from J, with 13 bases between. The CDR3 bases are TGTGCCAGCCGGGGGGCCTTTCCAGATACGCAGTATTTT. Translation gives CASRGAFPDTQYF.

The rearrangement joins TRBV5-1 to TRBJ2-7, with D perhaps matching TRBD2 (5 bases). Deletions cut 4 bases from V and 7 bases from J, with 18 bases between. Germline values: CDR1 SGHRS, CDR2 YFSETQ. The CDR3 spans 14 residues. CDR3 sequence: CASSLRPASGEQYF. CDR3 sequence (DNA): TGCGCCAGCAGCCTGAGACCGGCTTCGGGAGAGCAGTACTTC.

This sequence joins TRBV7-6 and TRBJ2-1; 15 bases line up with TRBD2. CDR3 length equals 16 residues. Germline CDR1 SGHVS, CDR2 FNYEAQ. V lost 5 bases and J lost 8; bases outside the gene matches: 7. The CDR3 spells CASSRGLAGGGDEQFF. CDR3 coding DNA: TGTGCCAGCAGCAGGGGACTAGCGGGGGGCGGTGATGAGCAGTTCTTC. The entire variable domain, with the rest obtained from reference TRBV7-6 and TRBJ2-1, is as follows: GAGVSQSPRYKVTKRGQDVALRCDPISGHVSLYWYRQALGQGPEFLTYFNYEAQQDKSGLPNDRFSAERPEGSISTLTIQRTEQRDSAMYRCASSRGLAGGGDEQFFGPGTRLTVL.

The gene calls are TRBV20-1 and TRBJ1-5; D gene unclear. The CDR3 sequence is 15 residues long. Germline CDR1 and CDR2: DFQATT and SNEGSKA (reference sequence). Deletions cut 3 bases from V and 0 bases from J, with 12 bases between. CDR3 in DNA: TGCAGTGCTAGTGTGGAGATTCATAGCAATCAGCCCCAGCATTTT. Translating gives CSASVEIHSNQPQHF.

The chain employs TRBV4-3 and TRBJ2-1; D unresolved. This CDR3 has 14 amino acids. Germline values: CDR1 LGHNA, CDR2 YSLEER. The ends were cut back, 4 bases at V and 8 bases at J, with 15 bases in the middle. CDR3 region: CASSLQYNLDEQFF. DNA for the CDR3: TGCGCCAGCAGCCTCCAGTACAATCTCGATGAGCAGTTCTTC.

J is TRBJ2-2 and V is TRBV7-8, with D maybe TRBD1 (6 bases). From germline, CDR1 is SGHVS and CDR2 FQNEAQ. The CDR3 totals 18 residues. V was pared by 0 bases and J by 0 bases, with 14 bases between. CDR3 residues: CASSLAMPGHSNTGELFF. The CDR3 bases are TGTGCCAGCAGCTTAGCAATGCCGGGACACTCGAACACCGGGGAGCTGTTTTTT.

This rearrangement joins TRBV19 to TRBJ1-5; D is uncertain. This CDR3 is built from 18 residues. V was shortened by 4 bases and J by 4 bases, with 23 bases between the two germline ends. Germline values: CDR1 LNHDA, CDR2 SQIVND (reference sequence). The CDR3 bases are TGTGCCAGTAGTACCTCCGGTCCTCCCAGGTGGAGGAATCAGCCCCAGCATTTT. It codes for CASSTSGPPRWRNQPQHF.